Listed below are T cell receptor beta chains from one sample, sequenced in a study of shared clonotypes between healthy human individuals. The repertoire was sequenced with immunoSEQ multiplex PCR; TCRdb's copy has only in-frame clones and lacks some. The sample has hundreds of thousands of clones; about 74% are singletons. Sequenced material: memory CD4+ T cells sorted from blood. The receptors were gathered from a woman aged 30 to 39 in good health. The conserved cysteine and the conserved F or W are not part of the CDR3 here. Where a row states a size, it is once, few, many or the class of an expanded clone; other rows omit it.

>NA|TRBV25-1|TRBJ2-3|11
ASNTGTTDTQY
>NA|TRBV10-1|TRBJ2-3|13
ASSVQAGGQNTQY
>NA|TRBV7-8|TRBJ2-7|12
ASSFGLAGDEQY
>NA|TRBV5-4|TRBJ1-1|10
ASLGLGTEAF
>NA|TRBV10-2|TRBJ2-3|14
ASSRLAGGGSDTQY
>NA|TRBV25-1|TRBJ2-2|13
ASSSRTVNTGELF
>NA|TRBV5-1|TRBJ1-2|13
ASSLSPPAGDGYT
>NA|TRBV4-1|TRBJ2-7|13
ASSQDSSGAYEQY
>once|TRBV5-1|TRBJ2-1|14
ASSLATGGLSNEQF
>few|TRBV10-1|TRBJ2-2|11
ASRGVNTGELF
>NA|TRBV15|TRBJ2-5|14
ATSRDLGTVQETQY
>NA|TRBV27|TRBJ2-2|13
ASSFRFANTGELF
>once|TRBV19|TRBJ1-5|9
ASSSGQPQH
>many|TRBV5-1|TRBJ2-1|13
ASSLPGEGQNEQF
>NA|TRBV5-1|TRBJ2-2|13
ASSHSGTNTGELF
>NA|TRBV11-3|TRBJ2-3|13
ASSFTGVTTDTQY
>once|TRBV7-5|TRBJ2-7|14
VRSSGLAGVTYEQY
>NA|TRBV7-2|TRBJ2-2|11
ASSFGANRELF
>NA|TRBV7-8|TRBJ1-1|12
ASSPHLKNTEAF
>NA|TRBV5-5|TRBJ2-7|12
ASSSPGQGREQY
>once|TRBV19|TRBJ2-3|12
ASSIAGAVGTQY
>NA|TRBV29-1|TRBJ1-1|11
SVEPRMNTEAF